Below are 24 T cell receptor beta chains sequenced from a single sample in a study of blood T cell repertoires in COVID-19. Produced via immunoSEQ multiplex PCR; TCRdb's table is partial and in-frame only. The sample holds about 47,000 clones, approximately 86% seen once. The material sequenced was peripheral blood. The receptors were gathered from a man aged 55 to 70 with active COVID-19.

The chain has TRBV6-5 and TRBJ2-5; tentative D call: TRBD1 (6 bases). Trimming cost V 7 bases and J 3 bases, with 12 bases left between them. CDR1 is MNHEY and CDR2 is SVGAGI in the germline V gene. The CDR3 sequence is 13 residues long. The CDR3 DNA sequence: TGTGCCAGCATGTATGGGGGCGAAGAGACCCAGTACTTC. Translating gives CASMYGGEETQYF.

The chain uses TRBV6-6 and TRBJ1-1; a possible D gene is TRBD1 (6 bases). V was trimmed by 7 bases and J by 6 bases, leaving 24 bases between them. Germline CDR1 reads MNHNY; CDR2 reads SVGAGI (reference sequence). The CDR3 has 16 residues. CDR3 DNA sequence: TGTGCCAGCACCCCCGGGGAAGGGACACTCTTTCCTGAAGCTTTCTTT. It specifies CASTPGEGTLFPEAFF.

The CDR3 region has the DNA TGTGCCAGCAGCCCCCCGAGACTCTTTAATTCACCCCTCCACTTT. It yields the protein CASSPPRLFNSPLHF. This sequence joins TRBV28 and TRBJ1-6; D is ambiguous. This CDR3 is 15 amino acids long. CDR1 MDHEN and CDR2 SYDVKM come from the germline V gene. Trimming removed 6 bases from V and 6 bases from J, with 15 bases in between.

Here the CDR3 DNA reads TGTGCCAGCAGGACAGAGAACACTGAAGCTTTCTTT. Amino acid sequence: CASRTENTEAFF. The chain has TRBV2 and TRBJ1-1; TRBD1 is a possible D gene (5 bases). Germline V CDR1 and CDR2: SNHLY, FYNNEI. The CDR3 is 12 residues long. The ends were cut back, 6 bases at V and 1 base at J, with 6 bases in the middle.

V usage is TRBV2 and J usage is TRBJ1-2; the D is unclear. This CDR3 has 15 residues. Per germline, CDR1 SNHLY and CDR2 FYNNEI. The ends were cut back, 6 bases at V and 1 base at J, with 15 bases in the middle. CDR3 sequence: CASSRTPSVNYGYTF. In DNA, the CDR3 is TGTGCCAGCAGCCGAACACCCAGTGTTAACTATGGCTACACCTTC.

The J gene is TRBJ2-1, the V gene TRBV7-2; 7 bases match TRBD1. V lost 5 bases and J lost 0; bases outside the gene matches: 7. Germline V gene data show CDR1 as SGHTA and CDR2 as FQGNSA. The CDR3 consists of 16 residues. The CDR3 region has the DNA TGTGCCAGCAGCACCCGGGACAGCCACTCCTACAATGAGCAGTTCTTC. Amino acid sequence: CASSTRDSHSYNEQFF.

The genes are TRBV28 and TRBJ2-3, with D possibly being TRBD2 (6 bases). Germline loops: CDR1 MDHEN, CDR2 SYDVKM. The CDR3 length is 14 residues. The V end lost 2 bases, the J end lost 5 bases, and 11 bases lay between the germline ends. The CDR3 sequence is CASSLGRGGDTQYF. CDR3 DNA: TGTGCCAGCAGTTTAGGGCGGGGAGGAGATACGCAGTATTTT.

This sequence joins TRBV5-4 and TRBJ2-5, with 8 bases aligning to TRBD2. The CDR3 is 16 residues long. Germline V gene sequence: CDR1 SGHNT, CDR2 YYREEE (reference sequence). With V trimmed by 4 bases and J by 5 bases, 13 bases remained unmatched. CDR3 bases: TGTGCCAGCAGCCCCGGAGAATTCGGGGGGGCCGAGACCCAGTACTTC. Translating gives CASSPGEFGGAETQYF.

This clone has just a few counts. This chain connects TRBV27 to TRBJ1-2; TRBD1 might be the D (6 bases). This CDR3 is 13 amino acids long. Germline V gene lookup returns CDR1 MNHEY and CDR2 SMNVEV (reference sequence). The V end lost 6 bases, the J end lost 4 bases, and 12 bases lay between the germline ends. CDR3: CASSPRGFYGYTF. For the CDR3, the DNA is TGTGCCAGCAGCCCCAGGGGCTTCTATGGCTACACCTTC.

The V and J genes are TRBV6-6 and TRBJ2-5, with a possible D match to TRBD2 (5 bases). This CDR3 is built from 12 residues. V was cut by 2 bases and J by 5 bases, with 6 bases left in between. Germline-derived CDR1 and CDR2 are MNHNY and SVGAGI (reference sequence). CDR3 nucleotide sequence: TGTGCCAGCAGTTACAGCGGTGAGACCCAGTACTTC. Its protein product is CASSYSGETQYF.

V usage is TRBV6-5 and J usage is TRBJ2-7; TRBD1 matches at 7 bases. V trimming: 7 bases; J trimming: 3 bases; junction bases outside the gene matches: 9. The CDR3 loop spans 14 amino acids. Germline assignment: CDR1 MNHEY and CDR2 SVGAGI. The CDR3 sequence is CASILNSGGYEQYF. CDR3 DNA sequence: TGTGCCAGCATCCTAAATTCAGGGGGCTACGAGCAGTACTTC.

In DNA, the CDR3 is TGTGCCAGCAGTCCGGGACTAGGGGGTTACGAGCAGTACTTC. It translates to CASSPGLGGYEQYF. The V call is TRBV25-1, the J call TRBJ2-7; 8 bases fit TRBD2. Germline CDR1 reads MGHDK; CDR2 reads SYGVNS. After removal of 5 bases from V and 4 bases from J, the junction contained 7 bases not matched to a gene. This CDR3 region has 14 residues.

The CDR3 region is CASSAIGTAGGYGYTF. The CDR3 DNA sequence: TGTGCCAGCAGTGCCATCGGGACAGCTGGGGGGTATGGCTACACCTTC. The rearrangement links TRBV27 to TRBJ1-2; 7 bases are a match to TRBD1. Per germline, CDR1 MNHEY and CDR2 SMNVEV (reference sequence). The ends lost 5 bases at V and 5 bases at J; junction bases unmatched: 14. This CDR3 region has 16 residues.

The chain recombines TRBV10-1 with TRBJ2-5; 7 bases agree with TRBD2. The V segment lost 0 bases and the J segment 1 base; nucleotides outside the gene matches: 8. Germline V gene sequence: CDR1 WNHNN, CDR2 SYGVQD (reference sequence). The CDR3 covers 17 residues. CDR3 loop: CASSESSPGLGQETQYF. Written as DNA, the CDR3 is TGCGCCAGCAGTGAGTCGAGTCCCGGACTAGGCCAAGAGACCCAGTACTTC.

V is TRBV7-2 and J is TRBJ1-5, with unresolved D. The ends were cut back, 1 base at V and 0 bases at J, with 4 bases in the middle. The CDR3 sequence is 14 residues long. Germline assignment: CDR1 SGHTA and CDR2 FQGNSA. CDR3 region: CASSLVVSNQPQHF. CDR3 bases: TGTGCCAGCAGCTTAGTCGTTAGCAATCAGCCCCAGCATTTT.

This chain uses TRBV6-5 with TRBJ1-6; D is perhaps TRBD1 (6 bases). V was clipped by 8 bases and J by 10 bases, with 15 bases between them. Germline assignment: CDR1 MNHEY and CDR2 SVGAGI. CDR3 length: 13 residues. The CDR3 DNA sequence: TGTGCCAGCGAGGGGGGGGCGCGATCACCCCTCCACTTT. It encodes CASEGGARSPLHF.

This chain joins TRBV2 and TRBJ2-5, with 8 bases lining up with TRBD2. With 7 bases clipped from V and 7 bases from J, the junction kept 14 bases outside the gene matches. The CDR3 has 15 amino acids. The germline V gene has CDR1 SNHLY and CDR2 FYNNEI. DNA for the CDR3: TGTGCCAGCACGAGAGGAGCGGGGGCAAGAGGGACCCAGTACTTC. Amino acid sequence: CASTRGAGARGTQYF.

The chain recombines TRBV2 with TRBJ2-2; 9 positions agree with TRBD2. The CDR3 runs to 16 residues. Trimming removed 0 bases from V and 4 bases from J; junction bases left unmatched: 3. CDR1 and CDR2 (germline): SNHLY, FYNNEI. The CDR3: CASSEAAGGPTGELFF. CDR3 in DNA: TGTGCCAGCAGTGAAGCGGCGGGAGGGCCCACCGGGGAGCTGTTTTTT. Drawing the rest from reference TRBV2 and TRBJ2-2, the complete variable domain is EPEVTQTPSHQVTQMGQEVILRCVPISNHLYFYWYRQILGQKVEFLVSFYNNEISEKSEIFDDQFSVERPDGSNFTLKIRSTKLEDSAMYFCASSEAAGGPTGELFFGEGSRLTVL.

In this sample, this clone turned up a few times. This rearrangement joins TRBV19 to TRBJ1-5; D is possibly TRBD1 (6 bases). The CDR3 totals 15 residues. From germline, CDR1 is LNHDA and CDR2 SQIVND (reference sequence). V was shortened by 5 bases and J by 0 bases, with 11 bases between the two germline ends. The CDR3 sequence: CASSPETGSNQPQHF. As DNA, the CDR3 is TGTGCCAGTAGTCCAGAGACAGGTAGCAATCAGCCCCAGCATTTT.

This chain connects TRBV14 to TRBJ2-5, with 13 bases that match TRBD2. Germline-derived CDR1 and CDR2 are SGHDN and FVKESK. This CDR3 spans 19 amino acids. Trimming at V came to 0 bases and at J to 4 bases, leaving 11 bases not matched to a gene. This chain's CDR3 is CASSQDRLSRTSGGETQYF. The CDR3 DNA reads TGTGCCAGCAGCCAAGATCGACTTTCCCGGACTAGCGGGGGAGAGACCCAGTACTTC.

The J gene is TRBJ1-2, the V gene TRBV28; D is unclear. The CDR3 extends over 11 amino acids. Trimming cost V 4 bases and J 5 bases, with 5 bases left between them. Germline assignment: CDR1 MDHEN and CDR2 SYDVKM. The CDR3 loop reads CASSSVYGYTF. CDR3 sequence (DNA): TGTGCCAGCAGTTCGGTTTATGGCTACACCTTC.

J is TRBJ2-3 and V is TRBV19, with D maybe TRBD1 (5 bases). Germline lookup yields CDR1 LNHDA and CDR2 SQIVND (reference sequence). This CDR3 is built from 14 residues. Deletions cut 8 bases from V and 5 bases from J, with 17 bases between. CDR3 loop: CASRWGRVGDTQYF. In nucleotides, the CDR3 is TGTGCCAGTCGGTGGGGCAGGGTCGGAGATACGCAGTATTTT.

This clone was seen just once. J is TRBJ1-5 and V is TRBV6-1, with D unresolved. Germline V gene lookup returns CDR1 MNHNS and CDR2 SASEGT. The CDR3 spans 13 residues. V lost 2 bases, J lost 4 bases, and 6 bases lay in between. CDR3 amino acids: CASSENRNQPQHF. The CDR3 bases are TGTGCCAGCAGTGAAAACAGAAATCAGCCCCAGCATTTT.

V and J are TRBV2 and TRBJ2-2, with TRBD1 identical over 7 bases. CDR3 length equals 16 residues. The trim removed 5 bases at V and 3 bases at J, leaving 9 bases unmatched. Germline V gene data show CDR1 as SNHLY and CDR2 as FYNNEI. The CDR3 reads CASSSRGFGDTGELFF. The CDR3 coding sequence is TGTGCCAGCAGTAGCAGGGGGTTTGGGGACACCGGGGAGCTGTTTTTT.